A selection of T cell receptor beta chains follows, all from one sample in a study of CD8 T cells in ankylosing spondylitis. TCRdb independently ran MiXCR on the 5' RACE reads; one entry per CDR3 protein. The table records about 140,000 distinct CDR3 sequences, about an eighth of them present only once. Sequencing used blood, either unsorted or a sorted T cell fraction (not recorded which). Source of these receptors: a female donor with ankylosing spondylitis or in good health (not recorded which). CDR3s include the opening cysteine and the closing phenylalanine or tryptophan. A D gene is named only where the DNA matches it firmly. Size is stated for part of the rows, as once, few or many counts, or as a class when the clone is expanded.

v_gene	abundance	d_gene	j_gene	CDR3aa	CDR3nt
TRBV7-6	many	-	TRBJ2-3	CASSMGPAPLTDTQYF	TGTGCCAGCAGCATGGGGCCAGCACCCCTCACAGATACGCAGTATTTT
TRBV20-1	many	-	TRBJ1-4	CSARPQSVSEKLFF	TGCAGTGCTAGACCGCAATCTGTGAGTGAAAAACTGTTTTTT
TRBV5-1	many	-	TRBJ2-1	CASSLASAGNNEQFF	TGCGCCAGCAGCTTGGCATCCGCGGGTAACAATGAGCAGTTCTTC
TRBV10-3	many	TRBD2	TRBJ2-2	CAISEGTSGTGELFF	TGTGCCATCAGTGAAGGGACTAGCGGCACCGGGGAGCTGTTTTTT
TRBV10-3	-	-	TRBJ1-2	CAISPGVGYGYTF	TGTGCCATCAGCCCGGGGGTAGGCTATGGCTACACCTTC
TRBV28	many	-	TRBJ1-2	CASSLTEEYGYTF	TGTGCCAGCAGTTTGACAGAAGAATATGGCTACACCTTC
TRBV29-1	many	-	TRBJ2-3	CSASLTRSDTQYF	TGCAGCGCCTCACTAACTAGGTCAGATACGCAGTATTTT
TRBV28	once	-	TRBJ2-4	CASSQFIWGENIQYF	TGTGCCAGCAGCCAATTCATATGGGGTGAAAACATTCAGTACTTC
TRBV29-1	many	-	TRBJ2-2	CSVDRVDTGELFF	TGCAGCGTTGACAGGGTCGACACCGGGGAGCTGTTTTTT
TRBV7-3	-	TRBD2	TRBJ2-3	CASSLASGSDTQYF	TGTGCCAGCAGCTTAGCTAGCGGCTCAGATACGCAGTATTTT
TRBV15	many	-	TRBJ2-1	CATSSSRDGSYNEQFF	TGTGCCACCAGCAGCTCCCGGGACGGAAGTTACAATGAGCAGTTCTTC
TRBV20-1	-	TRBD1	TRBJ2-7	CSASDRDSYEQYF	TGCAGTGCTTCGGACAGGGACTCCTACGAGCAGTACTTC
TRBV10-1	-	-	TRBJ1-1	CASSRGSAEAFF	TGCGCCAGCAGTCGAGGGTCAGCTGAAGCTTTCTTT
TRBV9	many	TRBD1	TRBJ1-5	CASGQGSDHQPQHF	TGTGCCAGCGGACAGGGGTCTGACCATCAGCCCCAGCATTTT
TRBV10-3	many	-	TRBJ1-4	CAISMAGEEKLFF	TGTGCCATCAGTATGGCAGGGGAAGAAAAACTGTTTTTT
TRBV5-1	many	TRBD1	TRBJ1-2	CASSPGQGMIGYTF	TGCGCCAGCAGTCCTGGACAGGGAATGATCGGCTACACCTTC
TRBV7-6	few	-	TRBJ2-1	CASSPAGTSNEQFF	TGTGCCAGCAGCCCCGCCGGGACCTCCAATGAGCAGTTCTTC
TRBV30	many	-	TRBJ1-1	CAWVWTKAFF	TGTGCCTGGGTGTGGACCAAAGCTTTCTTT
TRBV20-1	many	TRBD2	TRBJ2-1	CSASSPTSGIHEQFF	TGCAGTGCTAGCTCCCCAACTAGCGGGATACATGAGCAGTTCTTC
TRBV14	many	-	TRBJ2-3	CASSQVSHKTYTDTQYF	TGTGCCAGCAGCCAAGTCTCCCACAAGACCTACACAGATACGCAGTATTTT